This TCR beta chain was identified in a study of control samples from healthy donors and cancer patients. From germline, CDR1 is MDHEN and CDR2 SYDVKM. Between the trimmed V and J ends, which lost 3 bases and 3 bases, there was a span of 15 bases. The CDR3 sequence is 15 residues long. The repertoire was sequenced with immunoSEQ multiplex PCR; TCRdb's copy has only in-frame clones and lacks some. This table has 350,000 to 450,000 clones, about 93% appearing once. The V gene is TRBV28, the J gene TRBJ2-7; D not certain. Source material: PBMCs. The TCR originated in a man in his forties with head and neck cancer. The CDR3 nucleotides read TGTGCCAGCAGTTTTCCCCGTGCGACTGGCTACGAGCAGTACTTC. It is translated as CASSFPRATGYEQYF.